This TCR beta chain stems from a study of T cell changes during pregnancy in multiple sclerosis. This clone was picked up a small number of times. This table comes from immunoSEQ multiplex PCR, and its TCRdb copy is limited to in-frame clones, with some not included. This sample yields more than 40,000 clones, of which about 90% are seen a single time; about 9.8% belongs to the top ten. The length of the CDR3 is 13 residues. V was cut by 4 bases and J by 5 bases, with 15 bases left in between. Germline V gene lookup returns CDR1 SQVTM and CDR2 ANQGSEA. Material: CD8+ T cells from peripheral blood mononuclear cells, obtained after pregnancy. The chain links TRBV29-1 to TRBJ2-7; perhaps TRBD2 as D (6 bases). The TCR comes from a female donor with multiple sclerosis, enrolled in a pregnancy study. The CDR3 nucleotides are TGCAGCGTTGCGGGAGTCGATGTCGACGAGCAGTACTTC. Its translation is CSVAGVDVDEQYF.